This paragraph reports one TCR beta chain. Authors' methods: The assay estimated nucleated cells by amplifying reference gene primers. Clones were sequenced by immunoSEQ multiplex PCR, and TCRdb holds only the in-frame ones, with some missing. D and trimming were read from the DNA, whereas the V and J calls and clone size are those reported in that table. The repertoire holds 230,000 or so clones, with around 82% as singletons. The data were obtained in a study of blood T cell repertoires in COVID-19. Background on the study: Samples taken during acute and convalescent COVID-19 were collected in the United States, Italy and Spain. In each case, the material was cDNA or gDNA derived from T cells, B-cell-depleted T cells, or PBMCs.

This CDR3 contains 13 residues. Trimming shortened V by 5 bases and J by 4 bases, and 11 bases separated the two germline ends. Germline V gene data show CDR1 as LGHDT and CDR2 as YNNKEL (reference sequence). All enrollees were roughly 18 to 90 years old and from 20 to 30 US areas. The sequencing input was PBMCs or T cells enriched from blood (not recorded which). This chain links TRBV3-1 (or the pseudogene TRBV3-2) with TRBJ1-1; tentative D call: TRBD1 (6 bases). The clonotype comes from a man between 50 and 59 years old who had recovered from COVID-19. The CDR3, as DNA: TGTGCCAGCAGCTCAGGGGCAGTCACTGAAGCTTTCTTT. Translating it yields CASSSGAVTEAFF.